The 27 T cell receptor beta chains reported below all come from one sample, sequenced in a study of cytotoxic CD8 clonotypes in ibrutinib-treated CLL. TCRdb keeps only in-frame clones here, not all; method: immunoSEQ multiplex PCR. The repertoire holds around 97,000 clones, with approximately 80% as singletons. Sequenced material: PBMCs, taken after 12 months of ibrutinib treatment. The receptor source for this set is a human donor with chronic lymphocytic leukemia.

The gene calls are TRBV11-1 and TRBJ2-1, with 10 positions matching TRBD2. The CDR3 runs to 15 residues. Trimming cost V 6 bases and J 6 bases; bases outside gene matches: 8. CDR1 is SGHAT, CDR2 FQDESV, per germline (reference sequence). The CDR3 nucleotides are TGTGCCAGCAGGAGACCCGGGACTAGCGCCAATGAGCAGTTCTTC. This encodes CASRRPGTSANEQFF. The whole variable domain, remainder taken from reference TRBV11-1 and TRBJ2-1, is EAEVAQSPRYKITEKSQAVAFWCDPISGHATLYWYRQILGQGPELLVQFQDESVVDDSQLPKDRFSAERLKGVDSTLKIQPAELGDSAMYLCASRRPGTSANEQFFGPGTRLTVL.

The chain joins TRBV10-3 to TRBJ2-3; either TRBD1 or TRBD2 may fit D (6 bases each). Germline loops: CDR1 ENHRY, CDR2 SYGVKD. The CDR3 is 14 residues long. V was clipped by 2 bases and J by 7 bases, with 13 bases between them. CDR3 loop: CAISEDGGTHTQYF. The CDR3 DNA reads as TGTGCCATCAGTGAGGACGGGGGCACCCATACGCAGTATTTT.

This clone was seen a single time. This CDR3 is CASGGASGVVDTQYF. For the CDR3, the DNA is TGTGCCAGCGGCGGAGCTAGCGGGGTTGTAGATACGCAGTATTTT. The chain employs TRBV7-6 and TRBJ2-3, with 9 bases that match TRBD2. The CDR3 loop spans 15 amino acids. Trimming cost V 8 bases and J 5 bases; bases outside gene matches: 11. CDR1 is SGHVS and CDR2 is FNYEAQ in the germline V gene.

The chain employs TRBV5-4 and TRBJ1-5; the D is unclear. CDR3 length: 16 amino acids. Germline CDR1 and CDR2: SGHNT and YYREEE (reference sequence). V was pared by 2 bases and J by 2 bases, with 14 bases between. CDR3 nucleotides: TGTGCCAGCAGCTTTGTAAACACGGCCCGCAATCAGCCCCAGCATTTT. Amino acids: CASSFVNTARNQPQHF.

This clone was recorded once. V usage is TRBV7-3 and J usage is TRBJ2-7; D assignment may be TRBD1 or TRBD2 (5 bases each). V lost 0 bases and J 3 bases, leaving 12 bases between the germline ends. This CDR3 is built from 15 residues. Looked up from germline, CDR1 is SGHTA and CDR2 is FQGTGA. As DNA, the CDR3 is TGTGCCAGCAGCTTAACGAGGGGAGACCACTACGAGCAGTACTTC. Protein product: CASSLTRGDHYEQYF.

The chain recombines TRBV11-3 with TRBJ1-2; D is unclear. V lost 1 base to trimming and J lost 11 bases, with 11 bases between them. CDR3 size: 12 residues. From germline, CDR1 is SGHNT and CDR2 YENEEA. The CDR3 DNA reads as TGTGCCAGCAGCTTAGGGGAAGAGGATTACACCTTC. Protein product: CASSLGEEDYTF.

The J gene is TRBJ1-2, the V gene TRBV9; 7 bases are a match to TRBD1. Trimming removed 0 bases from V and 6 bases from J; junction bases left unmatched: 5. Germline CDR1 is SGDLS and CDR2 is YYNGEE. The CDR3 is 14 amino acids. The CDR3 nucleotides read TGTGCCAGCAGCGTAGTACAGGGGCGAGATGGCTACACCTTC. Its translation is CASSVVQGRDGYTF. The variable domain in full, with the rest retrieved from reference TRBV9 and TRBJ1-2, is DSGVTQTPKHLITATGQRVTLRCSPRSGDLSVYWYQQSLDQGLQFLIQYYNGEERAKGNILERFSAQQFPDLHSELNLSSLELGDSALYFCASSVVQGRDGYTFGSGTRLTVV.

This clone was observed a handful of times. The J gene is TRBJ2-3, the V gene TRBV6-1; TRBD2 matches at 9 bases. Germline assignment: CDR1 MNHNS and CDR2 SASEGT. V was pared by 8 bases and J by 4 bases, with 4 bases of the junction left unmatched. This CDR3 region has 13 residues. The CDR3 spells CASEAGGSDTQYF. CDR3 DNA sequence: TGTGCCAGCGAGGCGGGGGGGTCAGATACGCAGTATTTT.

The genes are TRBV30 and TRBJ1-4, with TRBD1 as a possible D gene (5 bases). CDR3 length: 15 amino acids. V lost 1 base and J 8 bases, leaving 17 bases between the germline ends. Germline-derived CDR1 and CDR2 are GTSNPN and SVGIG (reference sequence). CDR3 in amino acids: CAWSGRLGVREKLFF. The DNA for the CDR3 is TGTGCCTGGAGTGGACGGTTAGGGGTGCGCGAAAAACTGTTTTTT.

This rearrangement joins TRBV21-1 to TRBJ2-5; the D call of TRBD1 is as the table states it, not checked on the DNA. TRBV21-1 is designated a pseudogene. CDR3 length: 15 amino acids. The CDR3 bases are TGTGCCAGCGGGCCGAAGAGGACAGGACAAGAGACCCAGTACTTC. Residues: CASGPKRTGQETQYF.

The rearrangement links TRBV7-9 to TRBJ2-3; no clear D gene. The V and J ends lost 0 bases and 5 bases respectively, with 3 bases between them. Germline CDR1 is SEHNR and CDR2 is FQNEAQ (reference sequence). This CDR3 is built from 12 residues. CDR3 loop: CASSLALDTQYF. The CDR3 DNA reads TGTGCCAGCAGCTTAGCCCTAGATACGCAGTATTTT.

The genes are TRBV9 and TRBJ2-7, with a tentative D call TRBD1 (5 bases). Trimming left V 4 bases short and J 6 bases short, with 17 bases between. The CDR3 contains 14 residues. Germline CDR1 is SGDLS and CDR2 is YYNGEE. The CDR3 DNA follows: TGTGCCAGCAGCCAATCGATTGACAGCCGCGAGCAGTACTTC. Protein product: CASSQSIDSREQYF.

V and J are TRBV19 and TRBJ2-3; TRBD2 is a possible D gene (7 bases). CDR3 length: 14 amino acids. The V and J ends lost 8 bases and 3 bases respectively, with 15 bases between them. The germline V gene encodes CDR1 LNHDA and CDR2 SQIVND (reference sequence). The CDR3 DNA follows: TGTGCCAGTTATACAGGGAGGGGGACAGATACGCAGTATTTT. Its protein product is CASYTGRGTDTQYF.

The genes are TRBV6-1 and TRBJ2-7; D ambiguous. Germline V gene data show CDR1 as MNHNS and CDR2 as SASEGT. This CDR3 is built from 14 residues. Trimming pared 6 bases from V and 1 base from J, leaving 13 bases between. CDR3 residues: CASRPLAGSYEQYF. In DNA, the CDR3 is TGTGCCAGCAGACCGTTAGCAGGTTCCTACGAGCAGTACTTC.

The rearrangement joins TRBV10-3 to TRBJ1-4; 7 bases agree with TRBD1. Germline V gene lookup returns CDR1 ENHRY and CDR2 SYGVKD. The V gene end was trimmed by 5 bases and the J gene end by 8 bases; junction bases not matched to a gene: 11. The CDR3 loop spans 15 amino acids. The CDR3 loop reads CAISSGVDRQEKLFF. The CDR3 DNA is TGTGCCATCAGTTCCGGAGTGGACAGGCAGGAAAAACTGTTTTTT.

This clone was seen a few times. This rearrangement joins TRBV7-9 to TRBJ2-7; D is perhaps TRBD1 (6 bases). The length of the CDR3 is 12 residues. Trimming pared 5 bases from V and 3 bases from J, leaving 8 bases between. The germline CDR1 and CDR2 sequences are SEHNR and FQNEAQ (reference sequence). This chain's CDR3 is CASSQTGYEQYF. The CDR3 nucleotides read TGTGCCAGCAGCCAGACAGGCTACGAGCAGTACTTC.

The chain joins TRBV6-6 to TRBJ2-7; 9 nucleotides agree with TRBD2. The CDR3 has 14 amino acids. V was pared by 7 bases and J by 2 bases, with 6 bases of the junction left unmatched. Germline lookup yields CDR1 MNHNY and CDR2 SVGAGI (reference sequence). The CDR3 DNA is TGTGCCAGCAAACGCGGGGGGGACACCTACGAGCAGTACTTC. Residues: CASKRGGDTYEQYF.

The gene calls are TRBV14 and TRBJ2-5; no definite D call. V dropped 4 bases and J dropped 1 base, with 10 bases sitting between them. CDR3 size: 14 residues. The germline CDR1 and CDR2 sequences are SGHDN and FVKESK. In DNA, the CDR3 is TGTGCCAGCAGCCCCCGCAGAGTCCAAGAGACCCAGTACTTC. This encodes CASSPRRVQETQYF.

This clone appeared a single time. The chain joins TRBV30 to TRBJ2-2; 7 positions agree with TRBD2. The CDR3 is 17 residues long. V gave up 4 bases and J gave up 6 bases; unmatched junction bases: 17. Germline CDR1 reads GTSNPN; CDR2 reads SVGIG (reference sequence). The CDR3 is CAWIPGTTPWRSGELFF. CDR3 DNA sequence: TGTGCCTGGATTCCCGGGACTACCCCCTGGAGGTCCGGGGAGCTGTTTTTT. The full variable domain, completed using reference TRBV30 and TRBJ2-2, is SQTIHQWPATLVQPVGSPLSLECTVEGTSNPNLYWYRQAAGRGLQLLFYSVGIGQISSEVPQNLSASRPQDRQFILSSKKLLLSDSGFYLCAWIPGTTPWRSGELFFGEGSRLTVL.

The chain employs TRBV18 and TRBJ2-5; 10 bases agree with TRBD1. The CDR3 sequence is 15 residues long. The germline gives CDR1 KGHSH, CDR2 LQKENI. Germline trimming cut 3 bases from V and 5 bases from J; bases unmatched to any gene: 6. For the CDR3, the DNA is TGTGCCAGCTCACCGGGGACAGGGGCGAGGGAGACCCAGTACTTC. Translation gives CASSPGTGARETQYF.

This clone has only a few counts. The CDR3 spells CARSLWAGRSSGNTIYF. The CDR3 bases are TGTGCCAGAAGCTTGTGGGCGGGACGGAGCTCTGGAAACACCATATATTTT. The chain employs TRBV5-3 and TRBJ1-3, with D possibly TRBD1 on 5 matching bases. TRBV5-3 qualifies as an ORF whose function is uncertain. Trimming took off 1 base at V and 0 bases at J, with 14 bases between the two ends. The CDR3 covers 17 residues.

The chain joins TRBV7-2 to TRBJ2-3; D may be TRBD1 (5 bases). CDR1 is SGHTA and CDR2 is FQGNSA in the germline V gene. CDR3 size: 14 residues. V gave up 4 bases and J gave up 4 bases, with 12 bases separating them. The CDR3 region has the DNA TGTGCCAGCAGCTCAGGGATGGGGTCAGATACGCAGTATTTT. Protein: CASSSGMGSDTQYF.

This clone was observed a few times. The chain employs TRBV5-4 and TRBJ2-3; no firm D call. Germline assignment: CDR1 SGHNT and CDR2 YYREEE (reference sequence). The CDR3 is 13 residues long. Trimming took off 0 bases at V and 1 base at J, with 3 bases between the two ends. The CDR3 region is CASSLAGTDTQYF. The CDR3 DNA reads TGTGCCAGCAGCTTGGCTGGCACAGATACGCAGTATTTT. The full variable domain, with the rest looked up from reference TRBV5-4 and TRBJ2-3, is ETGVTQSPTHLIKTRGQQVTLRCSSQSGHNTVSWYQQALGQGPQFIFQYYREEENGRGNFPPRFSGLQFPNYSSELNVNALELDDSALYLCASSLAGTDTQYFGPGTRLTVL.

The J gene is TRBJ1-1, the V gene TRBV7-9, with no clear D. V lost 5 bases and J lost 1, with 23 bases in between. The CDR3 runs to 18 residues. Germline CDR1 reads SEHNR; CDR2 reads FQNEAQ (reference sequence). CDR3 in amino acids: CASSPLTQIDTGNTEAFF. DNA for the CDR3: TGTGCCAGCAGCCCTCTTACCCAGATCGACACGGGGAACACTGAAGCTTTCTTT. Variable domain in full (rest from reference TRBV7-9 and TRBJ1-1): DTGVSQNPRHKITKRGQNVTFRCDPISEHNRLYWYRQTLGQGPEFLTYFQNEAQLEKSRLLSDRFSAERPKGSFSTLEIQRTEQGDSAMYLCASSPLTQIDTGNTEAFFGQGTRLTVV.

V is TRBV7-2 and J is TRBJ2-7; D unresolved. V was clipped by 0 bases and J by 3 bases, with 6 bases between them. Germline CDR1 SGHTA, CDR2 FQGNSA. CDR3 length: 13 residues. The CDR3 loop is CASSLAMDYEQYF. In DNA form, the CDR3 reads TGTGCCAGCAGCTTAGCCATGGACTACGAGCAGTACTTC.

This clone was seen a single time. The chain couples TRBV7-2 to TRBJ2-7; 8 nucleotides agree with TRBD2. Germline V gene data show CDR1 as SGHTA and CDR2 as FQGNSA. With V trimmed by 8 bases and J by 5 bases, 11 bases remained unmatched. This CDR3 region has 14 residues. The CDR3 DNA follows: TGTGCCAGCCAGGTCGGACTAGCAAACCACGAGCAGTACTTC. Translated: CASQVGLANHEQYF.

The J gene is TRBJ1-1, the V gene TRBV6-6; D remains ambiguous. The V and J ends lost 9 bases and 0 bases respectively, with 17 bases between them. CDR3 length: 15 residues. CDR1 and CDR2 (germline): MNHNY, SVGAGI (reference sequence). Here the CDR3 reads CASYLRYPLNTEAFF. CDR3 in DNA: TGTGCCAGTTACCTCCGCTACCCCTTGAACACTGAAGCTTTCTTT.